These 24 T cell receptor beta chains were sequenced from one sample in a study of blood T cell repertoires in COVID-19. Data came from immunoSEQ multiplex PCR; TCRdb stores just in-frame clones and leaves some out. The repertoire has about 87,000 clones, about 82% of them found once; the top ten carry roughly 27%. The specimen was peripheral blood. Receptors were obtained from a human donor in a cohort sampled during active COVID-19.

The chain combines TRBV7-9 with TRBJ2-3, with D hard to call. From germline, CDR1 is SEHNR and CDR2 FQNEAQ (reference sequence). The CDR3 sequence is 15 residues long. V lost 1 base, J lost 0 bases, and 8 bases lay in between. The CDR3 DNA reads TGTGCCAGCAGCTTAGGGGTAGCTAGCACAGATACGCAGTATTTT. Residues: CASSLGVASTDTQYF.

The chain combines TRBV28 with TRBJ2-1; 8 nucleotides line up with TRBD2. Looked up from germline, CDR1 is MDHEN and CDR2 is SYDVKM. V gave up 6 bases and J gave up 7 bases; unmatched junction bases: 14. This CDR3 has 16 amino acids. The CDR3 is CASSTGLGGWKNEQFF. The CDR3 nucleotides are TGTGCCAGCAGCACGGGACTAGGAGGGTGGAAGAATGAGCAGTTCTTC.

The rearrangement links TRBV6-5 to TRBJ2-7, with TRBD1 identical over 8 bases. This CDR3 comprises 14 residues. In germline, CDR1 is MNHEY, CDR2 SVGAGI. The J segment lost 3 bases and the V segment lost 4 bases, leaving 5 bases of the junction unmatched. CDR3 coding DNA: TGTGCCAGCAGTTTTGGGACAGGCGTCTACGAGCAGTACTTC. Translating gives CASSFGTGVYEQYF.

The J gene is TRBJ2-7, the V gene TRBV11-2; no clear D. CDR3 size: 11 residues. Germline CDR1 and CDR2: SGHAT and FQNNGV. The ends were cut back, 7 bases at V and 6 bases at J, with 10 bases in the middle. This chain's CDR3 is CASTITGEQYF. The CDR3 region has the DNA TGTGCCAGCACTATAACGGGCGAGCAGTACTTC.

The CDR3 loop reads CASSQPPGQGTGELFF. The CDR3 DNA follows: TGTGCCAGCAGCCAACCTCCGGGACAGGGCACCGGGGAGCTGTTTTTT. V is TRBV6-2 or TRBV6-3 and J is TRBJ2-2; 9 bases fit TRBD1. The germline gives CDR1 MNHEY, CDR2 SVGEGT. The CDR3 consists of 16 residues. V was pared by 6 bases and J by 4 bases, with 9 bases of the junction left unmatched.

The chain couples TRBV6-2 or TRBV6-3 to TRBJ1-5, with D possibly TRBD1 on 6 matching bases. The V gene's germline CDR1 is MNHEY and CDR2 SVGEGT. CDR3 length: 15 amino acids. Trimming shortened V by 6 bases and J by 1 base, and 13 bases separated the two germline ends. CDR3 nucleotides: TGTGCCAGCAGCAGGGGCGAATCGAGCAATCAGCCCCAGCATTTT. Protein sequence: CASSRGESSNQPQHF.

The chain's CDR3 is CASSLKSGELNNEQFF. The CDR3 bases are TGTGCCAGCTCATTAAAAAGCGGGGAACTTAACAATGAGCAGTTCTTC. V gene TRBV18 combines with J gene TRBJ2-1, with TRBD2 matching 7 bases. V trimming: 5 bases; J trimming: 5 bases; junction bases outside the gene matches: 12. The CDR3 length is 16 residues. Germline V CDR1 and CDR2: KGHSH, LQKENI.

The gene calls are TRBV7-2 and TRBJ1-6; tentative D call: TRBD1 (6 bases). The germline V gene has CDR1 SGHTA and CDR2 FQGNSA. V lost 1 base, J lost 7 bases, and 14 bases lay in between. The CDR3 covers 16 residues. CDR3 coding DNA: TGTGCCAGCAGCTTAGAAGGGGGAGCTAAGAATTCACCCCTCCACTTT. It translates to CASSLEGGAKNSPLHF.

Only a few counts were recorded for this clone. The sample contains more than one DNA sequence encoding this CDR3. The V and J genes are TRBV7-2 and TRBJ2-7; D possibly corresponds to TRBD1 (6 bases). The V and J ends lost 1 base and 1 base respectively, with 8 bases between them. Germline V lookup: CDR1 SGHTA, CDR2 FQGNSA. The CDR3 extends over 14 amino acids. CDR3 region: CASSLGGRSYEQYF. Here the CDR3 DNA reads TGTGCCAGCAGCTTAGGGGGGCGGTCCTACGAGCAGTACTTC.

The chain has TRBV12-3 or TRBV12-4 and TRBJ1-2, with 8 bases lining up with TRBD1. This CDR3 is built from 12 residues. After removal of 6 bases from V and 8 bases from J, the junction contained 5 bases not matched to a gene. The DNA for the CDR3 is TGTGCCAGCAGCTTACAGGGGGAAGGCTACACCTTC. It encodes CASSLQGEGYTF.

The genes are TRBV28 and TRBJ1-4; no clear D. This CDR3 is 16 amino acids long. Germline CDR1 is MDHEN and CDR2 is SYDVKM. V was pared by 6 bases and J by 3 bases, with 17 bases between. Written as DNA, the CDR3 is TGTGCCAGCAGAAGAGAGGTCCCCTGGGCTAATGAAAAACTGTTTTTT. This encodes CASRREVPWANEKLFF.

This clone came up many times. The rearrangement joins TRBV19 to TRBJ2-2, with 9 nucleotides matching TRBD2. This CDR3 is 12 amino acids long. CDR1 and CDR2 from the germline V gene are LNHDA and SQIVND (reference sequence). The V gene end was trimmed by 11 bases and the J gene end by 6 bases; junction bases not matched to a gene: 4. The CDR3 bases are TGTGCCGCGGGACTAGCATCCGGGGAGCTGTTTTTT. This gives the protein CAAGLASGELFF.

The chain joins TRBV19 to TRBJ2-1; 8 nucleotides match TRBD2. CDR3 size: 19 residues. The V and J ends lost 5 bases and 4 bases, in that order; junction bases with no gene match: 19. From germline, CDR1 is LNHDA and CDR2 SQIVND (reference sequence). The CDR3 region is CASSDRTGTSGSLYNEQFF. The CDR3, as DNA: TGTGCCAGTAGTGATCGGACGGGGACAAGCGGGAGTTTATACAATGAGCAGTTCTTC.

The chain's CDR3 is CASSPSSRAGEQYF. The DNA of the CDR3 is TGTGCCAGCTCACCCAGCTCCAGGGCTGGTGAGCAGTACTTC. The chain carries TRBV18 and TRBJ2-7; weak D call: TRBD1 (5 bases). There are 14 residues in the CDR3. Germline-derived CDR1 and CDR2 are KGHSH and LQKENI. V lost 3 bases and J lost 7, with 16 bases in between.

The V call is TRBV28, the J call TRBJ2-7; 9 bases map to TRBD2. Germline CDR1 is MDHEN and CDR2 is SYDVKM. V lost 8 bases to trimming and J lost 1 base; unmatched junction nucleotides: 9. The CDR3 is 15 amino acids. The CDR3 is CASEEGAGGSYEQYF. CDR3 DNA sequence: TGTGCCAGCGAGGAGGGAGCGGGAGGTTCCTACGAGCAGTACTTC.

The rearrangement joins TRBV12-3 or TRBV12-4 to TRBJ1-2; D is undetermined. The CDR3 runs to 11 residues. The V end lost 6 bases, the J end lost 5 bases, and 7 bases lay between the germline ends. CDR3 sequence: CASSGLYGYTF. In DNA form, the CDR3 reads TGTGCCAGCAGCGGACTGTATGGCTACACCTTC.

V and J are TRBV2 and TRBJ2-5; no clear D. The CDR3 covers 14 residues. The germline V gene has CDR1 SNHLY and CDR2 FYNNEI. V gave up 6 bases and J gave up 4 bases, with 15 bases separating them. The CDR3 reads CASRTGSPSETQYF. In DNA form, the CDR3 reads TGTGCCAGCAGGACTGGGTCCCCTTCAGAGACCCAGTACTTC.

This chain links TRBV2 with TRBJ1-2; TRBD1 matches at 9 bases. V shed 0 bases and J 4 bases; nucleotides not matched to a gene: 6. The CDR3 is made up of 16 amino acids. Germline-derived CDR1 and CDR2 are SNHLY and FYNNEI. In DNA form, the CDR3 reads TGTGCCAGCAGTGAAGCGCGTAGACAGGGGGGCTATGGCTACACCTTC. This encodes CASSEARRQGGYGYTF.

CDR3 region: CASNQGVASTDTQYF. CDR3 in DNA: TGTGCCAGCAACCAGGGGGTTGCTAGCACAGATACGCAGTATTTT. V is TRBV11-2 and J is TRBJ2-3; 7 bases map to TRBD1. J gave up 0 bases and V 7 bases, and 7 bases lay outside the gene matches. Germline V lookup: CDR1 SGHAT, CDR2 FQNNGV. This CDR3 is built from 15 residues.

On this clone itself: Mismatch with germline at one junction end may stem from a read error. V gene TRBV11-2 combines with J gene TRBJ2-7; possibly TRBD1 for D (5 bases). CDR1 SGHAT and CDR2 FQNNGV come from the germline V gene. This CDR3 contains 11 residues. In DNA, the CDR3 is TGTGCCAGCAGCTTAGCGGAGACAGTCCACTTC. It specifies CASSLAETVHF.

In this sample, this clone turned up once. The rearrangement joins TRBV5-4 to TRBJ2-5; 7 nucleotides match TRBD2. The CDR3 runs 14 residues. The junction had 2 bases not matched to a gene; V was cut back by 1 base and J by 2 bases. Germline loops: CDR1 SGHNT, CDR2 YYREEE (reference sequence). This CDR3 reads CASSLKLAQETQYF. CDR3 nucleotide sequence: TGTGCCAGCAGCTTGAAACTAGCGCAAGAGACCCAGTACTTC.

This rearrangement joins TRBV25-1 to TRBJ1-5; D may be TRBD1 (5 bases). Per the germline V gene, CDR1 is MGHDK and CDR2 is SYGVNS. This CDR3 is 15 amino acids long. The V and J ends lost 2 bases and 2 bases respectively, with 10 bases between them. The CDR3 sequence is CASSEKDKGNQPQHF. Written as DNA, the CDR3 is TGTGCCAGCAGTGAAAAGGACAAAGGCAATCAGCCCCAGCATTTT.

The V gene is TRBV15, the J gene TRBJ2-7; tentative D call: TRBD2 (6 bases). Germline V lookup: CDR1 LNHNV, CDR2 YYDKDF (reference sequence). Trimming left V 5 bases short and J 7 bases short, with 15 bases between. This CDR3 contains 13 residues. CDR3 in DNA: TGTGCCACCAGCGCGAGTAGCGCGGGGGAGCAGTACTTC. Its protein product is CATSASSAGEQYF.

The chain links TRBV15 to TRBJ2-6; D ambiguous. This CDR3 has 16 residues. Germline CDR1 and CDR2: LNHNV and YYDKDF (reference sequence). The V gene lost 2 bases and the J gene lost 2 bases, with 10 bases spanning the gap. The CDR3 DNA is TGTGCCACCAGCAGACCCCCCGGTGCTGGGGCCAACGTCCTGACTTTC. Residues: CATSRPPGAGANVLTF.